The 11 T cell receptor beta chains below come from one sample, sequenced in a study of shared clonotypes between healthy human individuals. CD8 cells regarded as naive lacked CD45RO, were positively chosen for CCR7, and omitted terminally differentiated effector memory CD45RA+ cells. Method: immunoSEQ multiplex PCR; TCRdb's copy keeps in-frame clones and lacks some. The sample yields approximately 2,000,000 clones, about 93% seen once. The sequenced material came from naive CD8+ T cells from PBMCs. The receptors originated from a man aged 18 to 35 in good health. Some clones in this sample may be carry-over from other donors' samples.

With regard to this clone: The same CDR3 arises from other DNA sequences in this sample as well. The chain carries TRBV15 and TRBJ2-7, with 7 bases aligning to TRBD2. The CDR3 totals 14 residues. V shed 1 base, J shed 1 base, and the junction held 1 base outside the gene matches. The V gene's germline CDR1 is LNHNV and CDR2 YYDKDF (reference sequence). The CDR3 sequence: CATSRGAGSYEQYF. CDR3 DNA sequence: TGTGCCACCAGCAGAGGAGCGGGATCCTACGAGCAGTACTTC.

This CDR3 is CASSTPGQGGYGYTF. The CDR3 DNA is TGTGCCAGCAGCACCCCCGGACAGGGTGGCTATGGCTACACCTTC. The V call is TRBV6-5, the J call TRBJ1-2; 8 bases align to TRBD1. Germline values: CDR1 MNHEY, CDR2 SVGAGI. There are 15 residues in the CDR3. Losses at the gene ends were 6 bases for V and 4 bases for J; bases not matched to a gene: 10.

This clone was detected only a few times. J is TRBJ1-1 and V is TRBV2, with D maybe TRBD1 (5 bases). The CDR3 loop spans 14 amino acids. Germline CDR1 reads SNHLY; CDR2 reads FYNNEI. V dropped 3 bases and J dropped 0 bases, with 8 bases sitting between them. CDR3 in amino acids: CASSEVRVNTEAFF. The CDR3 coding sequence is TGTGCCAGCAGTGAGGTCAGGGTGAACACTGAAGCTTTCTTT.

Worth noting for this clone: The same CDR3 can be traced to other DNA sequences in this sample. V gene TRBV27 combines with J gene TRBJ2-2; the D is unclear. The ends were cut back, 5 bases at V and 5 bases at J, with 9 bases in the middle. The CDR3 has 13 amino acids. Germline V gives CDR1 MNHEY, CDR2 SMNVEV (reference sequence). This chain's CDR3 is CASSPPSTGELFF. In DNA form, the CDR3 reads TGTGCCAGCAGTCCTCCCAGTACCGGGGAGCTGTTTTTT.

The rearrangement joins TRBV21-1 to TRBJ1-2. TRBV21-1 is designated a pseudogene. The CDR3 loop spans 13 amino acids. The CDR3 is CASSAPGAYGYTF. CDR3 coding DNA: TGTGCCAGCAGCGCCCCCGGGGCGTATGGCTACACCTTC.

The chain employs TRBV6-1 and TRBJ2-1; D not certain. Trimming cost V 6 bases and J 10 bases, with 4 bases left between them. Germline-derived CDR1 and CDR2 are MNHNS and SASEGT. This CDR3 has 9 residues. Written as DNA, the CDR3 is TGTGCCAGCAGGGGAGAGCAGTTCTTC. This sequence encodes CASRGEQFF.

This rearrangement joins TRBV28 to TRBJ2-5; D remains ambiguous. The CDR3 contains 14 residues. CDR1 is MDHEN, CDR2 SYDVKM, per germline. Trimming left V 6 bases short and J 0 bases short, with 11 bases between. CDR3 DNA sequence: TGTGCCAGCAGCACTACACCTTACCAAGAGACCCAGTACTTC. It encodes CASSTTPYQETQYF.

CDR3 bases: TGTGCCAGCAGTTCTCTATGGGGGCTCATGAACACTGAAGCTTTCTTT. Its translation is CASSSLWGLMNTEAFF. This chain links TRBV27 with TRBJ1-1; D perhaps matches TRBD1 (6 bases). The CDR3 has 16 amino acids. Trimming shortened V by 4 bases and J by 0 bases, and 15 bases separated the two germline ends. The germline CDR1 and CDR2 sequences are MNHEY and SMNVEV (reference sequence).

This clone was recorded once. The genes are TRBV25-1 and TRBJ1-4, with D perhaps TRBD1 (5 bases). The CDR3 runs 14 residues. Germline CDR1 and CDR2: MGHDK and SYGVNS. Between the trimmed V and J ends, which lost 4 bases and 6 bases, there was a span of 12 bases. The CDR3 DNA follows: TGTGCCAGCAGTGGATCGGGGCTGGATGAAAAACTGTTTTTT. This encodes CASSGSGLDEKLFF.

Note on this clone: This specimen includes other DNA sequences encoding the same CDR3. The chain uses TRBV27 and TRBJ2-1, with 9 bases fitting TRBD1. This CDR3 has 15 residues. With 6 bases clipped from V and 1 base from J, the junction kept 4 bases outside the gene matches. Germline CDR1 MNHEY, CDR2 SMNVEV (reference sequence). The CDR3 loop reads CASRPGQGSYNEQFF. The CDR3 region has the DNA TGTGCCAGCAGACCGGGACAGGGTTCCTACAATGAGCAGTTCTTC.

This clone was seen just once. The V and J genes are TRBV10-2 and TRBJ1-4, with D unresolved. V lost 4 bases and J 10 bases, leaving 16 bases between the germline ends. CDR3 length equals 14 residues. Looked up from germline, CDR1 is WSHSY and CDR2 is SAAADI. CDR3 loop: CASSGTGEDGKLFF. The CDR3 nucleotides read TGCGCCAGCAGTGGGACGGGTGAGGACGGAAAACTGTTTTTT.